This T cell receptor (beta chain) originates from a study of T cells in Graves' hyperthyroidism and ophthalmopathy. Turning to the study itself: Blood from the periphery was taken at initial diagnosis, before any treatment.

The germline CDR1 and CDR2 sequences are SGHTA and FQGNSA. CDR3 size: 14 residues. Between the trimmed V and J ends, which lost 5 bases and 0 bases, there was a span of 8 bases. The cohort's ophthalmopathy patients, a group with duration under 3 months, had a Clinical Activity Score of at least 3 and a NOSPECS grade of at least 4. Uncontrolled infection, other autoimmune disease, pregnancy or lactation barred patients from enrollment. PBMCs were derived from roughly 10 ml fresh peripheral blood. There were TCR beta CDR3 regions amplified from RNA transcripts. The HTBI primer set drove a first-round RT-PCR of the TCR CDR3. TCRdb re-analysed the multiplex PCR reads in MiXCR, keeping a single row per CDR3 protein. The sample shows hundreds of thousands of distinct CDR3 sequences, roughly 24% of them seen only once.

The chain links TRBV7-2 to TRBJ1-3; no firm D call. Sequenced input: blood. The source of this sequence is a woman aged 25 to 45 with Graves' ophthalmopathy. CDR3 loop: CASSPQTSGNTIYF. CDR3 coding DNA: TGTGCCAGCAGCCCCCAGACCTCTGGAAACACCATATATTTT.